One and the same sample provided the 26 T cell receptor beta chains below, sequenced in a study of T cell clonotyping in hematopoietic cell transplantation. Here immunoSEQ multiplex PCR was the method, and the copy in TCRdb shows in-frame clones only, minus some. This table holds around 2,500 clones, around 72% found once. Source: peripheral blood mononuclear cells, taken 180 days after allogeneic stem cell transplant. All receptors derive from a male patient in his sixties who had an allogeneic stem cell transplant, so T cells may come from the graft donor. Some clones in this sample may be carry-over from other donors' samples.

The chain employs TRBV5-1 and TRBJ1-2, with 7 bases matching TRBD1. From germline, CDR1 is SGHRS and CDR2 YFSETQ. V was pared by 0 bases and J by 3 bases, with 8 bases of the junction left unmatched. This CDR3 spans 16 amino acids. CDR3 sequence reads: CASSLAGRGSDYGYTF. CDR3 sequence (DNA): TGCGCCAGCAGCTTGGCCGGCAGGGGGTCCGACTATGGCTACACCTTC.

The rearrangement links TRBV5-4 to TRBJ2-5; 11 bases are a match to TRBD1. This CDR3 has 17 residues. V shed 6 bases and J 5 bases; nucleotides not matched to a gene: 15. From germline, CDR1 is SGHNT and CDR2 YYREEE (reference sequence). The CDR3 coding sequence is TGTGCCAGCAATCCCGGGGGAGGACAGGGGGCGGGGGAGACCCAGTACTTC. This codes for CASNPGGGQGAGETQYF. The entire variable domain, with the rest obtained from reference TRBV5-4 and TRBJ2-5, is as follows: ETGVTQSPTHLIKTRGQQVTLRCSSQSGHNTVSWYQQALGQGPQFIFQYYREEENGRGNFPPRFSGLQFPNYSSELNVNALELDDSALYLCASNPGGGQGAGETQYFGPGTRLLVL.

The V gene is TRBV5-4, the J gene TRBJ2-7; either TRBD1 or TRBD2 may fit D (5 bases each). CDR3 length: 14 residues. Trimming took off 0 bases at V and 6 bases at J, with 13 bases between the two ends. CDR1 SGHNT and CDR2 YYREEE come from the germline V gene (reference sequence). CDR3 region: CASSLAGTELEQYF. The CDR3 nucleotides are TGTGCCAGCAGCTTGGCCGGGACGGAGCTCGAGCAGTACTTC.

The chain links TRBV6-5 to TRBJ1-2; 12 bases align to TRBD1. In germline, CDR1 is MNHEY, CDR2 SVGAGI. The CDR3 runs 15 residues. V lost 2 bases, J lost 7 bases, and 5 bases stayed unmatched. The CDR3 protein is CASSYVGQGALGYTF. CDR3 DNA: TGTGCCAGCAGTTACGTGGGACAGGGGGCGCTTGGCTACACCTTC.

This sequence joins TRBV7-2 and TRBJ1-5, with no clear D. Germline CDR1 and CDR2: SGHTA and FQGNSA. The germline V and J ends were trimmed by 2 bases and 2 bases, with 4 bases remaining between them. The CDR3 is made up of 13 amino acids. The DNA for the CDR3 is TGTGCCAGCAGCTTAAAGGGCAATCAGCCCCAGCATTTT. This translates into CASSLKGNQPQHF.

This clone was found a few times. The rearrangement joins TRBV30 to TRBJ2-7, with unresolved D. Germline CDR1 is GTSNPN and CDR2 is SVGIG (reference sequence). This CDR3 has 12 amino acids. The ends were cut back, 3 bases at V and 1 base at J, with 7 bases in the middle. The CDR3 DNA reads as TGTGCCTGGAGGGGTTTTTCCTACGAGCAGTACTTC. Residues: CAWRGFSYEQYF.

The chain recombines TRBV7-2 with TRBJ2-3, with unresolved D. Trimming took off 6 bases at V and 0 bases at J, with 7 bases between the two ends. Germline V gene sequence: CDR1 SGHTA, CDR2 FQGNSA. This CDR3 has 13 residues. CDR3: CASRVASTDTQYF. As DNA, the CDR3 is TGTGCCAGCAGGGTAGCTAGCACAGATACGCAGTATTTT.

The gene calls are TRBV28 and TRBJ2-1; D remains ambiguous. Germline V gives CDR1 MDHEN, CDR2 SYDVKM. The V gene lost 10 bases and the J gene lost 8 bases, with 12 bases spanning the gap. The CDR3 contains 11 residues. CDR3 sequence: CATITWDEQFF. The DNA of the CDR3 is TGTGCCACCATTACTTGGGATGAGCAGTTCTTC.

The V and J genes are TRBV5-4 and TRBJ2-7; D may be TRBD2 (5 bases). The CDR3 is 14 amino acids. V was cut by 4 bases and J by 5 bases, with 16 bases left in between. The germline V gene has CDR1 SGHNT and CDR2 YYREEE (reference sequence). CDR3 loop: CASSPEVLHNEQYF. The DNA for the CDR3 is TGTGCCAGCAGCCCGGAGGTCCTCCATAACGAGCAGTACTTC.

V and J are TRBV5-6 and TRBJ2-6, with D perhaps assigned TRBD1 or TRBD2 (5 bases each). The CDR3 loop spans 16 amino acids. V lost 7 bases and J lost 5, with 19 bases in between. The germline CDR1 and CDR2 sequences are SGHDT and YYEEEE. The CDR3 loop reads CASRGYNSRRANVLTF. In nucleotides, the CDR3 is TGTGCCAGCCGGGGCTACAATAGTCGTCGGGCCAACGTCCTGACTTTC.

This sequence joins TRBV29-1 and TRBJ2-3, with D maybe TRBD1 (6 bases). Per germline, CDR1 SQVTM and CDR2 ANQGSEA. The CDR3 consists of 12 residues. V lost 7 bases, J lost 6 bases, and 14 bases lay in between. DNA of the CDR3: TGCAGCGGTTACAGGGACGGGGATACGCAGTATTTT. Translated: CSGYRDGDTQYF.

The gene calls are TRBV4-1 and TRBJ2-1, with 8 nucleotides matching TRBD1. Germline CDR1 MGHRA, CDR2 YSYEKL. With 2 bases clipped from V and 16 bases from J, the junction kept 7 bases outside the gene matches. This CDR3 comprises 12 residues. The CDR3 region has the DNA TGCGCCAGCAGCCAATCAGGGGGCGCAAAATTCTTC. The encoded protein is CASSQSGGAKFF.

The chain uses TRBV29-1 and TRBJ1-1; tentative D call: TRBD1 (5 bases). The germline gives CDR1 SQVTM, CDR2 ANQGSEA. Trimming stripped 7 bases from V and 0 bases from J, with 12 bases between. The CDR3 contains 13 residues. The CDR3 nucleotides read TGCAGCGCCGGGGCCCACATGAACACTGAAGCTTTCTTT. Its protein product is CSAGAHMNTEAFF.

This chain uses TRBV29-1 with TRBJ2-3; the D call may be TRBD1 or TRBD2 (5 bases each). The germline V gene encodes CDR1 SQVTM and CDR2 ANQGSEA. V lost 8 bases and J lost 2, with 14 bases in between. This CDR3 spans 13 amino acids. The CDR3: CSTSGAPTDTQYF. The CDR3 bases are TGCAGCACCTCCGGGGCCCCCACAGATACGCAGTATTTT.

The rearrangement uses TRBV25-1 and TRBJ2-7; D is unresolved. Germline loops: CDR1 MGHDK, CDR2 SYGVNS. The CDR3 sequence is 12 residues long. V lost 3 bases and J lost 3, with 6 bases in between. The CDR3 loop is CASSDSSYEQYF. Here the CDR3 DNA reads TGTGCCAGCAGTGATAGCAGCTACGAGCAGTACTTC.

This sequence joins TRBV5-4 and TRBJ1-1, with 10 bases that match TRBD1. Germline V gene data show CDR1 as SGHNT and CDR2 as YYREEE (reference sequence). Unmatched junction bases numbered 5, after V lost 4 bases and J lost 5 bases. This CDR3 region has 14 residues. CDR3 sequence (DNA): TGTGCCAGCAGCACCGACAGGGGGCAGACTGAAGCTTTCTTT. This gives the protein CASSTDRGQTEAFF.

This sequence joins TRBV20-1 and TRBJ2-5; no clear D gene. V was cut by 6 bases and J by 5 bases, with 10 bases left in between. The CDR3 extends over 11 amino acids. In germline, CDR1 is DFQATT, CDR2 SNEGSKA (reference sequence). The chain's CDR3 is CSAYTRETQYF. CDR3 DNA sequence: TGCAGTGCGTACACCCGCGAGACCCAGTACTTC.

This chain uses TRBV30 with TRBJ1-1, with D tentatively TRBD1 (6 bases). The CDR3 totals 9 residues. Germline CDR1 is GTSNPN and CDR2 is SVGIG (reference sequence). Between the trimmed V and J ends, which lost 8 bases and 8 bases, there was a span of 9 bases. The CDR3 sequence: CAGQGEAFF. The CDR3 coding sequence is TGTGCCGGGCAGGGGGAAGCTTTCTTT. Filled out from reference TRBV30 and TRBJ1-1, the complete variable domain reads SQTIHQWPATLVQPVGSPLSLECTVEGTSNPNLYWYRQAAGRGLQLLFYSVGIGQISSEVPQNLSASRPQDRQFILSSKKLLLSDSGFYLCAGQGEAFFGQGTRLTVV.

This sequence joins TRBV30 and TRBJ1-1, with 11 positions matching TRBD1. The CDR3 loop spans 17 amino acids. J gave up 0 bases and V 5 bases, and 11 bases lay outside the gene matches. Germline-derived CDR1 and CDR2 are GTSNPN and SVGIG (reference sequence). The CDR3 is CAWDMDRGPWVNTEAFF. In DNA, the CDR3 is TGTGCCTGGGATATGGACAGGGGGCCTTGGGTGAACACTGAAGCTTTCTTT.

The chain uses TRBV4-3 and TRBJ2-4; 7 bases align to TRBD2. Looked up from germline, CDR1 is LGHNA and CDR2 is YSLEER. V trimming: 4 bases; J trimming: 0 bases; junction bases outside the gene matches: 6. The CDR3 extends over 16 amino acids. CDR3 in amino acids: CASSPKTGGAKNIQYF. Written as DNA, the CDR3 is TGCGCCAGCAGCCCAAAGACGGGGGGAGCCAAAAACATTCAGTACTTC.

The gene calls are TRBV6-5 and TRBJ2-7, with D unresolved. This CDR3 comprises 12 residues. Germline assignment: CDR1 MNHEY and CDR2 SVGAGI. V lost 8 bases and J 0 bases, leaving 8 bases between the germline ends. The CDR3 DNA reads TGTGCCAGCGGCCCCGGCTCCTACGAGCAGTACTTC. Its translation: CASGPGSYEQYF.

This chain links TRBV6-5 with TRBJ2-7; 9 nucleotides match TRBD1. The V gene's germline CDR1 is MNHEY and CDR2 SVGAGI. J was trimmed by 6 bases and V by 4 bases; bases with no gene match: 7. The CDR3 has 14 amino acids. Here the CDR3 DNA reads TGTGCCAGCAGTTTCGGGACAGGGCAAGGCGAGCAGTACTTC. This sequence encodes CASSFGTGQGEQYF.

This clone has only a few counts. The chain uses TRBV7-3 and TRBJ2-3; 7 bases are shared with TRBD2. The germline V gene encodes CDR1 SGHTA and CDR2 FQGTGA. Trimming took 2 bases from V and 7 from J; bases not matched to a gene: 6. CDR3 length: 14 amino acids. The CDR3 sequence: CASSLAGELNTQYF. CDR3 coding DNA: TGTGCCAGCAGCTTAGCGGGAGAGCTGAATACGCAGTATTTT.

The genes are TRBV7-6 and TRBJ1-1; D call uncertain. V shed 1 base and J shed 8 bases, with 11 bases lying between them. The germline gives CDR1 SGHVS, CDR2 FNYEAQ. The CDR3 totals 13 residues. The CDR3 loop reads CASSLVGEGEAFF. The CDR3 bases are TGTGCCAGCAGCTTAGTCGGGGAGGGCGAAGCTTTCTTT.

The V call is TRBV25-1, the J call TRBJ1-2, with D maybe TRBD1 (5 bases). This CDR3 is built from 10 residues. V lost 2 bases, J lost 13 bases, and 8 bases lay in between. Germline V gene lookup returns CDR1 MGHDK and CDR2 SYGVNS. CDR3: CASSEGGVTF. The DNA of the CDR3 is TGTGCCAGCAGTGAAGGGGGGGTCACCTTC.

Within the sample, this clone is large. The chain combines TRBV5-8 with TRBJ1-5, with TRBD1 matching over 10 bases. There are 18 residues in the CDR3. Germline values: CDR1 SGHTS, CDR2 YDEGEE. Unmatched junction bases numbered 9, after V lost 2 bases and J lost 1 base. CDR3 DNA: TGTGCCAGCAGCTTAGGACAGGGGGGTCTAGAAAGCAATCAGCCCCAGCATTTT. Its protein product is CASSLGQGGLESNQPQHF.